This entry lists 3 T cell receptor beta chains sequenced from one sample in a study of CD8 T cells in Susac syndrome. Random hexamers were used to reverse transcribe the RNA input (about 0.5 to 1 ug). TCRdb independently ran MiXCR on the immunoSEQ multiplex PCR reads; one entry per CDR3 protein. The sample contains approximately 220,000 distinct CDR3 sequences, around nine tenths of which appear only once. The sequenced material came from CD8+ T cells from PBMCs. These receptor sequences come from a human donor with multiple sclerosis.

For this clonotype: At one boundary the junction diverges from the germline segment, which might be a read error. The chain couples TRBV30 to TRBJ1-1, with TRBD1 as a possible D gene (6 bases). The germline V gene has CDR1 GTSNPN and CDR2 SVGIG (reference sequence). The CDR3 is made up of 14 amino acids. For the CDR3, the DNA is TGTGCCTGGCAGAAGGACAGTTGGTCGACTGAAGTTTTCTTT. This encodes CAWQKDSWSTEVFF.

The chain joins TRBV6-2 or TRBV6-3 to TRBJ1-5; TRBD1 might be the D (5 bases). The CDR3 length is 14 residues. Germline V gives CDR1 MNHEY, CDR2 SVGEGT. Trimming shortened V by 6 bases and J by 2 bases, and 11 bases separated the two germline ends. The CDR3 nucleotides read TGTGCCAGCAGAAGACAGAGGGGCAATCAGCCCCAGCATTTT. The encoded protein is CASRRQRGNQPQHF.

This sequence joins TRBV7-9 and TRBJ2-3; D is possibly TRBD2 (5 bases). The V and J ends lost 4 bases and 3 bases respectively, with 23 bases between them. The CDR3 totals 18 residues. Germline V gene data show CDR1 as SEHNR and CDR2 as FQNEAQ (reference sequence). The CDR3 loop is CASSSGRGRIVGTDTQYF. The CDR3 nucleotides are TGTGCCAGCAGCTCCGGACGAGGGCGTATTGTGGGGACAGATACGCAGTATTTT.